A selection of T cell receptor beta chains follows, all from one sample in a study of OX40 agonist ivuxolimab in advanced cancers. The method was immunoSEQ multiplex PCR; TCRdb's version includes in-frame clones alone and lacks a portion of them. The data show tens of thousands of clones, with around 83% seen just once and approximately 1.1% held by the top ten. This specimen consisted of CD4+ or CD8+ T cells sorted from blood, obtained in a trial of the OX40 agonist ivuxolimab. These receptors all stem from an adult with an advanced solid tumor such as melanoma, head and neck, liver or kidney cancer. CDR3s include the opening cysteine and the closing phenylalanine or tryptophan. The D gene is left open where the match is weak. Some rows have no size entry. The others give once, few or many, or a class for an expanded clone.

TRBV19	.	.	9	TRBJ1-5	TGTGCCACGTTTGAGCCCCAGCATTTT	CATFEPQHF
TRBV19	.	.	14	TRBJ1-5	TGTGCCAGTAGTATGGCGATTGTCGGTCAGCCCCAGCATTTT	CASSMAIVGQPQHF
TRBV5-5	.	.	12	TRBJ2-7	TGTGCCAGCAGCTTTATCTCCTACGAGCAGTACTTC	CASSFISYEQYF
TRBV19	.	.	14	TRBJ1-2	TGTGCCAGTAGTATAGGACCAGCAAACTATGGCTACACCTTC	CASSIGPANYGYTF
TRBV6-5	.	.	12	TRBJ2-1	TGTGCCAGCAGCCCGACCTACAATGAGCAGTTCTTC	CASSPTYNEQFF
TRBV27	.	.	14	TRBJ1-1	TGTGCCAGCAGTCTCCTAATGACAGGAGCTGAAGCTTTCTTT	CASSLLMTGAEAFF
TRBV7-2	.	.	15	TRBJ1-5	TGTGCCAGCAGCCTAACGTCGGGCTCCGGTCAGCCCCAGCATTTT	CASSLTSGSGQPQHF
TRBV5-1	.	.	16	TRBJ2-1	TGCGCCAGCAGCTTGTCTTTGTTCTCGATTTACAATGAGCAGTTCTTC	CASSLSLFSIYNEQFF
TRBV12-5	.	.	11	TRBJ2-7	TGTGCTAGTGGTTTGGGGTACGAGCAGTACTTC	CASGLGYEQYF
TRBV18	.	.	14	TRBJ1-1	TGTGCCAGCTCACCCGGACTAAGGGGCACTGAAGCTTTCTTT	CASSPGLRGTEAFF
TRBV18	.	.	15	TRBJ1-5	TGTGCCAGCTCACCGGGGGGGGTTGGCAATCAGCCCCAGCATTTT	CASSPGGVGNQPQHF
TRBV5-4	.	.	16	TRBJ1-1	TGTGCCAGCAGCTTTGGTATGGGACTTGGAAACACTGAAGCTTTCTTT	CASSFGMGLGNTEAFF
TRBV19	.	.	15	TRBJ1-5	TGTGCCAGTAGTCCGGGACGGGGCGAGTATCAGCCCCAGCATTTT	CASSPGRGEYQPQHF
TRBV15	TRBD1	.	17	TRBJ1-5	TGTGCCACCAGCAGACCCGGGACAGGGCATTCCAATCAGCCCCAGCATTTT	CATSRPGTGHSNQPQHF
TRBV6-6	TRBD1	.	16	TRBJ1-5	TGTGCCAGCAGCCCTAACAGGGGTGCGGGCAATCAGCCCCAGCATTTT	CASSPNRGAGNQPQHF
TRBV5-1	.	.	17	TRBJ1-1	TGCGCCAGCAGCCCCCGTCCGACGGGGGGAACAAACACTGAAGCTTTCTTT	CASSPRPTGGTNTEAFF
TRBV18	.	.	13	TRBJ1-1	TGTGCCAGCTCACCGGCCGCGAACACTGAAGCTTTCTTT	CASSPAANTEAFF
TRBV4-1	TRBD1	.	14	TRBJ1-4	TGCGCCAGCAGTGACAGACAGGGGGGCGAAAAACTGTTTTTT	CASSDRQGGEKLFF
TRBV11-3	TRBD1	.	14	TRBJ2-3	TGTGCCAGCAGCGGGACAGGGGGCGAAGATACGCAGTATTTT	CASSGTGGEDTQYF
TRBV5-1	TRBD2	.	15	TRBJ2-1	TGCGCCAGCAGTTCAACGGGACTAGCGGGGGGGATGGAGTTCTTC	CASSSTGLAGGMEFF
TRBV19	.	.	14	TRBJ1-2	TGTGCCAGTAGTAGCGGCCAGGGCTATCTTGGCTACACCTTC	CASSSGQGYLGYTF
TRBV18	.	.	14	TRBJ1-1	TGTGCCAGCCACCAGTGGGACGCAGGGACTGAAGCTTTCTTT	CASHQWDAGTEAFF
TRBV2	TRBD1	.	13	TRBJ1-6	TGTGCCAGCAGAGCCAGGGGGAATTCACCCCTCCACTTT	CASRARGNSPLHF
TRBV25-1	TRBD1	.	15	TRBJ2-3	TGTGCCAGCAGTGAATGGGACAGGGGGCTTGATACGCAGTATTTT	CASSEWDRGLDTQYF
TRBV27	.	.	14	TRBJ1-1	TGTGCCAGCAGTCTCCGGGACACGAACACTGAAGCTTTCTTT	CASSLRDTNTEAFF
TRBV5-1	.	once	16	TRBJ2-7	TGCGCCAGCAGAGGGTCGGTGGGGCAGGAGAAAAGCGAGCAGTACTTC	CASRGSVGQEKSEQYF
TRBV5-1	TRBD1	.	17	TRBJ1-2	TGCGCCAGCAGCTTCCAAAACCGACAGGGGAGGAACTATGGCTACACCTTC	CASSFQNRQGRNYGYTF
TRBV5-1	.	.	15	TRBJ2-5	TGCGCCAGCAGCCCAGGGGACCTAAGGGGAGAGACCCAGTACTTC	CASSPGDLRGETQYF
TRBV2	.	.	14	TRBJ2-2	TGTGCCAGCAGTGAACAGGGGATCACCGGGGAGCTGTTTTTT	CASSEQGITGELFF
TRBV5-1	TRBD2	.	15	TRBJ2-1	TGCGCCAGCAGCTCCACTAGCGGGGGGAACAATGAGCAGTTCTTC	CASSSTSGGNNEQFF
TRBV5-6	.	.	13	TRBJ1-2	TGTGCCAGCAGCCCCATGAGGGGGGTTGGCTACACCTTC	CASSPMRGVGYTF
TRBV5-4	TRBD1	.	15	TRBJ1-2	TGTGCCAGCAGCTTAACAAGGGACAGTCACTATGGCTACACCTTC	CASSLTRDSHYGYTF
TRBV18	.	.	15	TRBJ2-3	TGTGCCAGCTCACCACCGCTTTCGACTAGGGATACGCAGTATTTT	CASSPPLSTRDTQYF
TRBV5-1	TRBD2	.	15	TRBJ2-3	TGCGCCAGCAATATAAGAGCGGGGGTCGCAGATACGCAGTATTTT	CASNIRAGVADTQYF
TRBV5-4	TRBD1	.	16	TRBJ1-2	TGTGCCAGCACCCCGGGACAGGGCAGGGTCCGGTATGGCTACACCTTC	CASTPGQGRVRYGYTF
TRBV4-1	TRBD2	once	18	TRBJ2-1	TGCGCCAGCAGCTACCCTAGCGGGGGGCTCTCGGACTACAATGAGCAGTTCTTC	CASSYPSGGLSDYNEQFF
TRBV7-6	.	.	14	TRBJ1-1	TGTGCCAGCAGCTTAGCAGGGGGTTACACTGAAGCTTTCTTT	CASSLAGGYTEAFF
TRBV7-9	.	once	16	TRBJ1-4	TGTGCCAGCAGCTTAACCCGGGACGGCAGTTTGGAAAAACTGTTTTTT	CASSLTRDGSLEKLFF
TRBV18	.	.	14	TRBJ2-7	TGTGCCAGCTCAGGCAAAAGGAGCTCCTACGAGCAGTACTTC	CASSGKRSSYEQYF
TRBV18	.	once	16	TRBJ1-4	TGTGCCAGCTCACCCCGTTCGGGAACTTTTAATGAAAAACTGTTTTTT	CASSPRSGTFNEKLFF
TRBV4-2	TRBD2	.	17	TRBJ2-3	TGTGCCAGCAGCCAGAGGGAAGGGACTAGCAGCACAGATACGCAGTATTTT	CASSQREGTSSTDTQYF
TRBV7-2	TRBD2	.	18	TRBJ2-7	TGTGCCAGCAGCCGGACTAGCGGGGGGGCTGCTAGTTCCTACGAGCAGTACTTC	CASSRTSGGAASSYEQYF
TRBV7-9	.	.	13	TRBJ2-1	TGTGCCAGCAGCTTAAGGGAACACAATGAGCAGTTCTTC	CASSLREHNEQFF
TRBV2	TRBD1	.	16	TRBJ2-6	TGTGCCAGCAGTGATGCCAGGGGGACCGGGGCCAACGTCCTGACTTTC	CASSDARGTGANVLTF
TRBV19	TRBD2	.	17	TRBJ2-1	TGTGCCAGTAGTAGGGGAAAAATAGCGGGTGAATACAATGAGCAGTTCTTC	CASSRGKIAGEYNEQFF
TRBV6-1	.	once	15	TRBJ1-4	TGTGCCAGCAGTGAAGTCCGGGGGGCTAATGAAAAACTGTTTTTT	CASSEVRGANEKLFF
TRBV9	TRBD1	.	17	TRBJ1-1	TGTGCCAGCAGCGTAGGGGGACAGGGGCTGGGGAGAACTGAAGCTTTCTTT	CASSVGGQGLGRTEAFF
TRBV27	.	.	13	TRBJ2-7	TGTGCCAGCGGTCGGGATCCGAACTACGAGCAGTACTTC	CASGRDPNYEQYF
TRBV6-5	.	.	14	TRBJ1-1	TGTGCCAGCAGTTACACCAGGGGAGGCCCTGAAGCTTTCTTT	CASSYTRGGPEAFF
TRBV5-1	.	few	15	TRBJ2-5	TGCGCCAGCAGCAAGTACGGACGGGACCAAGAGACCCAGTACTTC	CASSKYGRDQETQYF
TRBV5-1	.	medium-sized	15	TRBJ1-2	TGCGCCAGCAGCTTGGGGCGGGCCCAGTTGAGAGGCTACACCTTC	CASSLGRAQLRGYTF
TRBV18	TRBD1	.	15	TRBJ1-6	TGTGCCAGCTCAGCCGCAGGGGGCTTTAATTCACCCCTCCACTTT	CASSAAGGFNSPLHF
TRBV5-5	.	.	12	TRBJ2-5	TGTGCCAGCAGCTGGACTCAAGAGACCCAGTACTTC	CASSWTQETQYF
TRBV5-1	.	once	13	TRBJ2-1	TGCGCCAGCAGCTTGGAAGGGGGGCGTGAGCAGTTCTTC	CASSLEGGREQFF
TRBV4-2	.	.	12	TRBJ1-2	TGTGCCAGCAGCCAAGATCCTGGGGCGAGTACCTTC	CASSQDPGASTF
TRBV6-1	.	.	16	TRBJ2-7	TGTGCCAGCAGTGATCTCGGGAAGCGGATCAACTACGAGCAGTACTTC	CASSDLGKRINYEQYF
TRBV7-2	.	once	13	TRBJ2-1	TGTGCCAGCAGCTCACCAGGGCCAAATGAGCAGTTCTTC	CASSSPGPNEQFF